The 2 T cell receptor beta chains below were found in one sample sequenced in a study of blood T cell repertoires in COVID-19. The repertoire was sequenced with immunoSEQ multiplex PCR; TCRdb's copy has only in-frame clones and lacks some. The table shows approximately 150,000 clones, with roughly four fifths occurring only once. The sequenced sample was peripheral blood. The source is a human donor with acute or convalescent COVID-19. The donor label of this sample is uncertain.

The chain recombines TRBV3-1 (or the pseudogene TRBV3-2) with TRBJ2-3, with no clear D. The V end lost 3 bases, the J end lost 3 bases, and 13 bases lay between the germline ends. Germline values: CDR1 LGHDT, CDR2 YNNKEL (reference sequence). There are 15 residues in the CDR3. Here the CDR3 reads CASSQGRFTTDTQYF. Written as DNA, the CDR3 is TGTGCCAGCAGCCAGGGCAGGTTTACGACAGATACGCAGTATTTT.

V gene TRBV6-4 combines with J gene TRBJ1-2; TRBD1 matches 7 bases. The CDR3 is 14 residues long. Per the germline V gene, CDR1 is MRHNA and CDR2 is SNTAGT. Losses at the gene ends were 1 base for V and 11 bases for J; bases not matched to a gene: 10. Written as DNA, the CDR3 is TGTGCCAGCAGTGACTTAACAGGGGTTGGTAGTTACACCTTC. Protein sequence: CASSDLTGVGSYTF.